One and the same sample provided the 3 T cell receptor beta chains below, sequenced in a study of CD8+CD57+ T cells in acquired aplastic anemia. Genomic DNA provided the template from which TCR beta VDJ and CDR3 profiles were obtained. TCRdb re-called the reads through MiXCR, storing one row per CDR3 protein. Here the sample spans about 180,000 distinct CDR3 sequences, around half being singletons. Only patients with CD8+CD57+ cell expansion on flow cytometry were chosen for sequencing. The sample comprised sorted CD4+, CD8+, or CD8+CD57+ T cells (not recorded which) from PBMCs. These receptors came from a human donor with aplastic anemia.

The chain is built from TRBV5-4 and TRBJ1-4, with D tentatively TRBD1 (6 bases). CDR3 size: 15 residues. Trimming removed 2 bases from V and 6 bases from J, with 14 bases in between. The germline V gene has CDR1 SGHNT and CDR2 YYREEE (reference sequence). CDR3 nucleotide sequence: TGTGCCAGCAGCTTAAACAGGGCCCTGGATGAAAAACTGTTTTTT. This translates into CASSLNRALDEKLFF.

This clonotype was found many times. The gene calls are TRBV6-2 or TRBV6-3 and TRBJ2-5; D may be TRBD1 (5 bases). Germline CDR1 is MNHEY and CDR2 is SVGEGT. V dropped 7 bases and J dropped 7 bases, with 16 bases sitting between them. This CDR3 spans 13 amino acids. The CDR3 protein is CASTWTIIGTQYF. CDR3 nucleotide sequence: TGTGCCAGCACCTGGACAATAATAGGGACCCAGTACTTC.

This clonotype has at least ten counts. The chain joins TRBV19 to TRBJ1-2; no reliable D call. V shed 4 bases and J shed 4 bases, with 16 bases lying between them. Germline CDR1 LNHDA, CDR2 SQIVND (reference sequence). This CDR3 comprises 15 residues. CDR3 protein: CASSTPGGLGYGYTF. The DNA of the CDR3 is TGTGCCAGTAGTACCCCGGGAGGGCTTGGCTATGGCTACACCTTC.